The 5 T cell receptor beta chains in this list originate from one sample, sequenced in a study of chemoradiotherapy in HPV16-positive cancers. The method was immunoSEQ multiplex PCR; TCRdb's version includes in-frame clones alone and lacks a portion of them. The sample gives around 6,500 clones, around 80% of which show up once; approximately 6.3% is in the top ten. This material consisted of tumor tissue, taken from a patient who underwent chemoradiotherapy. These receptors were obtained from a human donor with HPV-associated anogenital cancer.

Only a few counts were recorded for this clone. The chain couples TRBV28 to TRBJ1-5; D perhaps matches TRBD1 (5 bases). Germline V gene sequence: CDR1 MDHEN, CDR2 SYDVKM. The ends were cut back, 3 bases at V and 7 bases at J, with 13 bases in the middle. The CDR3 is 14 residues long. The CDR3 DNA reads as TGTGCCAGCAGTTTGACGCAGGGCCACCAGCCCCAGCATTTT. Translated: CASSLTQGHQPQHF. The full variable domain, its missing parts supplied by reference TRBV28 and TRBJ1-5, is DVKVTQSSRYLVKRTGEKVFLECVQDMDHENMFWYRQDPGLGLRLIYFSYDVKMKEKGDIPEGYSVSREKKERFSLILESASTNQTSMYLCASSLTQGHQPQHFGDGTRLSIL.

The V and J genes are TRBV5-6 and TRBJ2-7; D is ambiguous. Per germline, CDR1 SGHDT and CDR2 YYEEEE. Trimming took off 0 bases at V and 3 bases at J, with 7 bases between the two ends. The CDR3 runs 13 residues. CDR3 DNA: TGTGCCAGCAGCTTGGTTCCCAGCTACGAGCAGTACTTC. Its protein is CASSLVPSYEQYF.

This chain uses TRBV7-8 with TRBJ2-1; D is possibly TRBD2 (5 bases). CDR3 length: 14 residues. Trimming took 5 bases from V and 5 from J, leaving 13 bases between them. Germline V gene lookup returns CDR1 SGHVS and CDR2 FQNEAQ. The CDR3 spells CASSAIWRNNEQFF. In DNA, the CDR3 is TGTGCCAGCAGCGCCATTTGGAGGAACAATGAGCAGTTCTTC.

V and J are TRBV9 and TRBJ1-5; 9 bases align to TRBD1. The CDR3 is 15 amino acids. Trimming took 4 bases from V and 7 from J; bases not matched to a gene: 9. Germline V CDR1 and CDR2: SGDLS, YYNGEE. The CDR3: CASSRTGGQMQPQHF. CDR3 sequence (DNA): TGTGCCAGCAGCCGAACAGGGGGCCAAATGCAGCCCCAGCATTTT.

The chain recombines TRBV6-6 with TRBJ1-2, with D tentatively TRBD1 (6 bases). The CDR3 runs 14 residues. Germline CDR1 is MNHNY and CDR2 is SVGAGI (reference sequence). V lost 2 bases and J lost 5, with 12 bases in between. The CDR3 spells CASSYRGRGYGYTF. As DNA, the CDR3 is TGTGCCAGCAGTTACCGGGGGAGGGGGTATGGCTACACCTTC.